Listed below are T cell receptor beta chains from one sample, sequenced in a study of CD8+ T cells in alopecia areata. Measured with immunoSEQ multiplex PCR; TCRdb has only the in-frame clones, and not every one. The table includes more than 200,000 clones, over 40% detected once. Sequenced here: CD4+ T cells sorted from blood, sampled around week 36, from a patient treated with tofacitinib. These receptors were obtained from a human donor with alopecia areata. Both conserved end residues are part of each CDR3. D genes are given only for firm matches. Rows give clone size only sometimes, using once, few, many, or a class for an expanded clone.

few TRBJ2-6 NA TRBV2 TGTGCCAGCAGTGAGGGCCGGGTTCCTGGGGCCAACGTCCTGACTTTC CASSEGRVPGANVLTF
few TRBJ2-5 NA TRBV18 TGTGCCAGCTCACCGGGAATCCAAGAGACCCAGTACTTC CASSPGIQETQYF
NA TRBJ2-7 NA TRBV7-2 TGTGCCAGCAGCCTCTTCAGCGGGTTATCCTACGAGCAGTACTTC CASSLFSGLSYEQYF
NA TRBJ2-6 TRBD2 TRBV5-4 TGTGCCAGCAGCTTGGGGGCGGGAGTAAAAGGGGCCAACGTCCTGACTTTC CASSLGAGVKGANVLTF
NA TRBJ2-5 NA TRBV5-1 TGCGCCAGCAGCGCTTACATTAGCGGAGAGACCCAGTACTTC CASSAYISGETQYF
few TRBJ2-6 NA TRBV30 TGTGCCCAGGGCGGGGATAGGAGAATGGCCAACGTCCTGACTTTC CAQGGDRRMANVLTF
NA TRBJ1-2 NA TRBV23-1 TGCGCCAGCAGTCAACTACAATTTCCCCGCCGCGAGGGCTACACCTTC CASSQLQFPRREGYTF
few TRBJ2-7 NA TRBV5-1 TGCGCCAGCGGGCTTTCAGGGACCTCAGACGAGCAGTACTTC CASGLSGTSDEQYF
NA TRBJ2-5 TRBD1 TRBV28 TGTGCCAGCAGGACAGGGGGCGCGGTGGAGACCCAGTACTTC CASRTGGAVETQYF
NA TRBJ2-6 NA TRBV4-3 TGCGCCAGCAGCCCAAAAAGGGCCAACGTCCTGACTTTC CASSPKRANVLTF
NA TRBJ2-5 NA TRBV30 TGTGCCTGGAACCCTGGACTCCAAGAGACCCAGTACTTC CAWNPGLQETQYF
many TRBJ1-5 TRBD1 TRBV7-9 TGTGCCAGCAGCATGGACAGGGTGGAACAGCCCCAGCATTTT CASSMDRVEQPQHF
NA TRBJ2-3 NA TRBV6-5 TGTGCCAGCAGTTACGTCCAAGGCGGGGCAGATACGCAGTATTTT CASSYVQGGADTQYF
few TRBJ2-3 NA TRBV5-5 TGTGCCAGCAGCTTAGGCGGGGGCACAGATACGCAGTATTTT CASSLGGGTDTQYF
NA TRBJ1-2 TRBD1 TRBV7-9 TGTGCCAGCAGCCCCACACAGGGGGCTGGCTTGACTGGATATGGCTACACCTTC CASSPTQGAGLTGYGYTF
NA TRBJ1-2 NA TRBV29-1 TGCAGCGTTGAAGCGCCTAACTATGGCTACACCTTC CSVEAPNYGYTF
many TRBJ2-1 NA TRBV5-1 TGCGCCAGCAGCTTACAAACTTCGGGCCCCAATGAGCAGTTCTTC CASSLQTSGPNEQFF
few TRBJ1-1 TRBD1 TRBV27 TGTGCCAGCAGTTACCAGGGACAGGGGCCCACTGAAGCTTTCTTT CASSYQGQGPTEAFF
NA TRBJ2-1 TRBD2 TRBV9 TGTGCCAGCAGCGTAGTACCACTAGCGGCCACCTACAATGAGCAGTTCTTC CASSVVPLAATYNEQFF
NA TRBJ2-5 TRBD2 TRBV30 TGTGCCTGGAGACTACTAGCGGGGCTCCAAGAGACCCAGTACTTC CAWRLLAGLQETQYF
NA TRBJ1-1 NA TRBV6-1 TGTGCCAGCAGTGTACAGGGGAACACTGAAGCTTTCTTT CASSVQGNTEAFF
NA TRBJ2-7 NA TRBV9 TGTGCCAGCAGCGTAGGGGCAGGGGCGTACGAGCAGTACTTC CASSVGAGAYEQYF
NA TRBJ2-5 NA TRBV18 TGTGCCAGCTCCCACGGGATCCAAGAGACCCAGTACTTC CASSHGIQETQYF
NA TRBJ2-5 NA TRBV27 TGTGCCAGCAGTTCCAAATCCGGGATCCAAGAGACCCAGTACTTC CASSSKSGIQETQYF
once TRBJ1-2 NA TRBV19 TGTGCCAGTAGTATAGATCGACAGTCGTACGGCTACACCTTC CASSIDRQSYGYTF
NA TRBJ2-5 TRBD2 TRBV19 TGTGCCAGCGGGGGGAATAACAAGATTGGGGAGACCCAGTACTTC CASGGNNKIGETQYF
few TRBJ2-2 TRBD1 TRBV5-1 TGCGCCAGCAGCCGGACAGGGACGAACACCGGGGAGCTGTTTTTT CASSRTGTNTGELFF
NA TRBJ1-4 NA TRBV4-1 TGCGCCAGCAGCCCCGGGACCGGTGGAGAAAAACTGTTTTTT CASSPGTGGEKLFF
NA TRBJ2-1 NA TRBV4-3 TGCGCCAGCAGCCAAAGCGGGACAGCCTGGGATGAGCAGTTCTTC CASSQSGTAWDEQFF
NA TRBJ1-5 NA TRBV2 TGTGCCAGCAGCCCCTCAATCGGTGAGGGAGGGCAGCCCCAGCATTTT CASSPSIGEGGQPQHF
few TRBJ1-4 NA TRBV5-1 TGCGCCAGCAGCTTCGGGGATACTAATGAAAAACTGTTTTTT CASSFGDTNEKLFF
NA TRBJ1-2 NA TRBV27 TGTGCCAGCAGTTTATCTCCCAGAACGAACTATGGCTACACCTTC CASSLSPRTNYGYTF
NA TRBJ2-2 NA TRBV7-9 TGTGCCAGCAGCGAGAAGGGACGGAACGGGGAGCTGTTTTTT CASSEKGRNGELFF
once TRBJ1-2 NA TRBV11-2 TGTGCCAGCAGCATCCAGACACACTCCTCCGGCTACACCTTC CASSIQTHSSGYTF
NA TRBJ2-3 TRBD2 TRBV5-1 TGCGCCAGCAGCTTCTTTTCTGGGAGCGGGGGGTCAGATACGCAGTATTTT CASSFFSGSGGSDTQYF